The 32 T cell receptor beta chains below were found in one sample sequenced in a study of follicular helper T cells after annual influenza vaccination. Specified time point: 2014-2015 season, 7 days after vaccination. Here immunoSEQ multiplex PCR was the method, and the copy in TCRdb shows in-frame clones only, minus some. The top ten clones hold around 5.3% of a sample with 1,000 or so clones, 86% of them seen once. Sequenced here: CXCR5+ CD38+ circulating T follicular helper cells from blood, sampled 7 days after influenza vaccination. Noted subset: circulating Tfh, non-naive CD4+CXCR5+PD-1+ (ICOS+CD38+ or ICOS-CD38-). The receptors were sampled from an adult who received the influenza vaccine.

The chain combines TRBV5-6 with TRBJ2-3; possibly TRBD1 for D (7 bases). This CDR3 region has 15 residues. V lost 4 bases and J lost 6, with 18 bases in between. Per germline, CDR1 SGHDT and CDR2 YYEEEE. The CDR3 DNA sequence: TGTGCCAGCAGCCGGGGGAAAGGGGGCCGGGATACGCAGTATTTT. It is translated as CASSRGKGGRDTQYF.

V and J are TRBV19 and TRBJ2-3; possible D gene TRBD2, 5 bases. CDR3 length: 15 residues. In germline, CDR1 is LNHDA, CDR2 SQIVND (reference sequence). V shed 1 base and J shed 5 bases, with 13 bases lying between them. CDR3 protein: CASSIAGTTRDTQYF. The CDR3 region has the DNA TGTGCCAGTAGTATAGCGGGAACAACGAGAGATACGCAGTATTTT.

V and J are TRBV10-1 and TRBJ2-1; TRBD2 aligns across 12 bases. The CDR3 runs to 16 residues. V lost 6 bases to trimming and J lost 7 bases; unmatched junction nucleotides: 10. Germline CDR1 reads WNHNN; CDR2 reads SYGVQD (reference sequence). As DNA, the CDR3 is TGCGCCAGCAGCGGACTGAGGACTAGCGGGGCGAATGAGCAGTTCTTC. This encodes CASSGLRTSGANEQFF.

The chain links TRBV6-6 to TRBJ1-1; 7 bases match TRBD1. Unmatched junction bases numbered 2, after V lost 6 bases and J lost 1 base. The CDR3 is made up of 13 amino acids. Germline V gene lookup returns CDR1 MNHNY and CDR2 SVGAGI (reference sequence). The CDR3: CASRGTANTEAFF. For the CDR3, the DNA is TGTGCCAGCAGGGGGACAGCGAACACTGAAGCTTTCTTT.

This clone was seen only once. V is TRBV7-8 and J is TRBJ2-7, with a weak D call TRBD2 (5 bases). The V end was cut by 5 bases, the J end by 2 bases, with 13 bases between. This CDR3 has 14 residues. The germline gives CDR1 SGHVS, CDR2 FQNEAQ. CDR3 sequence (DNA): TGTGCCAGCAGCCTTTCCACGGGAACCTACGAGCAGTACTTC. It yields the protein CASSLSTGTYEQYF.

This chain uses TRBV2 with TRBJ1-2, with D tentatively TRBD1 (6 bases). The ends were cut back, 6 bases at V and 4 bases at J, with 12 bases in the middle. Germline assignment: CDR1 SNHLY and CDR2 FYNNEI. This CDR3 spans 13 amino acids. The CDR3 sequence is CASSERQVYGYTF. CDR3 DNA: TGTGCCAGCAGCGAGAGACAGGTCTATGGCTACACCTTC. Together with reference TRBV2 and TRBJ1-2, the CDR3 gives the full variable domain: EPEVTQTPSHQVTQMGQEVILRCVPISNHLYFYWYRQILGQKVEFLVSFYNNEISEKSEIFDDQFSVERPDGSNFTLKIRSTKLEDSAMYFCASSERQVYGYTFGSGTRLTVV.

The V and J genes are TRBV18 and TRBJ1-6; 11 nucleotides align to TRBD1. The germline V gene has CDR1 KGHSH and CDR2 LQKENI. Losses at the gene ends were 4 bases for V and 7 bases for J; bases not matched to a gene: 9. The CDR3 is 17 residues long. This CDR3 is CASSRGSGTGGNSPLHF. The CDR3 DNA reads as TGTGCCAGCTCACGAGGGAGCGGGACAGGGGGGAATTCACCCCTCCACTTT.

As DNA, the CDR3 is TGTGCCAGCAGTCTCCCGGGTGGCGGGGGGGCCAATGAGCAGTTCTTC. Translated: CASSLPGGGGANEQFF. The chain has TRBV6-6 and TRBJ2-1; 9 bases map to TRBD2. Germline CDR1 and CDR2: MNHNY and SVGAGI (reference sequence). V trimming: 5 bases; J trimming: 6 bases; junction bases outside the gene matches: 11. The CDR3 loop spans 16 amino acids.

The chain uses TRBV30 and TRBJ2-7; weak D call: TRBD1 (6 bases). The CDR3 consists of 16 residues. Germline V gene lookup returns CDR1 GTSNPN and CDR2 SVGIG (reference sequence). V dropped 2 bases and J dropped 3 bases, with 20 bases sitting between them. The CDR3 loop is CAWSYDRPEKDYEQYF. The CDR3 bases are TGTGCCTGGAGTTATGACAGGCCGGAGAAAGACTACGAGCAGTACTTC.

This chain's CDR3 is CASSVTTGGSKNIQYF. As DNA, the CDR3 is TGTGCCAGCAGCGTAACGACAGGGGGGAGCAAAAACATTCAGTACTTC. The chain has TRBV9 and TRBJ2-4, with 9 bases matching TRBD1. This CDR3 has 16 residues. Per germline, CDR1 SGDLS and CDR2 YYNGEE. The V gene end was trimmed by 1 base and the J gene end by 3 bases; junction bases not matched to a gene: 5.

V gene TRBV5-1 combines with J gene TRBJ1-2, with 8 positions matching TRBD1. Germline CDR1 and CDR2: SGHRS and YFSETQ. The CDR3 length is 15 residues. After removal of 3 bases from V and 4 bases from J, the junction contained 8 bases not matched to a gene. In nucleotides, the CDR3 is TGCGCCAGCAGCTGGTCAGGGGGCAAGGGCTATGGCTACACCTTC. Protein sequence: CASSWSGGKGYGYTF.

This clone was detected once. CDR3 amino acids: CAISVGSNTGELFF. The CDR3 region has the DNA TGTGCCATCAGTGTCGGGAGTAACACCGGGGAGCTGTTTTTT. The gene calls are TRBV10-3 and TRBJ2-2; TRBD2 might be the D (6 bases). This CDR3 comprises 14 residues. Germline-derived CDR1 and CDR2 are ENHRY and SYGVKD. Trimming cost V 4 bases and J 2 bases, with 8 bases left between them.

The V and J genes are TRBV5-6 and TRBJ1-2, with D possibly TRBD1 on 6 matching bases. Trimming stripped 1 base from V and 4 bases from J, with 14 bases between. CDR1 and CDR2 from the germline V gene are SGHDT and YYEEEE. CDR3 length: 15 residues. CDR3 region: CASSLLLGAVYGYTF. CDR3 DNA: TGTGCCAGCAGCTTGTTATTGGGGGCCGTCTATGGCTACACCTTC.

This chain links TRBV11-2 with TRBJ2-7; TRBD1 is a possible D gene (6 bases). The CDR3 loop spans 15 amino acids. V was shortened by 2 bases and J by 3 bases, with 14 bases between the two germline ends. Germline CDR1 reads SGHAT; CDR2 reads FQNNGV. In DNA form, the CDR3 reads TGTGCCAGCAGCTTACTGGGTCTCAGGGGCTACGAGCAGTACTTC. Amino acid sequence: CASSLLGLRGYEQYF.

The V gene is TRBV28, the J gene TRBJ1-6, with a tentative D call TRBD1 (5 bases). The germline CDR1 and CDR2 sequences are MDHEN and SYDVKM. The germline V and J ends were trimmed by 3 bases and 7 bases, with 13 bases remaining between them. There are 15 residues in the CDR3. In nucleotides, the CDR3 is TGTGCCAGCAGTTTGGGGGGGATACCAAATTCACCCCTCCACTTT. Encoded protein: CASSLGGIPNSPLHF.

This chain connects TRBV27 to TRBJ2-5, with 9 bases matching TRBD1. Trimming removed 6 bases from V and 5 bases from J; junction bases left unmatched: 7. Germline assignment: CDR1 MNHEY and CDR2 SMNVEV (reference sequence). The CDR3 loop spans 14 amino acids. The CDR3 spells CASSTGQGRETQYF. The CDR3 nucleotides are TGTGCCAGCAGCACTGGACAGGGGAGGGAGACCCAGTACTTC.

V and J are TRBV7-8 and TRBJ2-7; 9 bases are shared with TRBD1. This CDR3 has 13 amino acids. Trimming removed 5 bases from V and 4 bases from J; junction bases left unmatched: 3. Germline CDR1 SGHVS, CDR2 FQNEAQ. CDR3 in DNA: TGTGCCAGCAGCCTACAGGGGGCGTACGAGCAGTACTTC. Translating it yields CASSLQGAYEQYF. The full variable domain, with the rest looked up from reference TRBV7-8 and TRBJ2-7, is GAGVSQSPRYKVAKRGQDVALRCDPISGHVSLFWYQQALGQGPEFLTYFQNEAQLDKSGLPSDRFFAERPEGSVSTLKIQRTQQEDSAVYLCASSLQGAYEQYFGPGTRLTVT.

In its sample, this clone was seen once. The V and J genes are TRBV27 and TRBJ1-2; TRBD1 matches 10 bases. Germline loops: CDR1 MNHEY, CDR2 SMNVEV (reference sequence). This CDR3 spans 13 amino acids. Trimming removed 8 bases from V and 8 bases from J; junction bases left unmatched: 8. The CDR3 DNA reads TGTGCCAGCGGTTACTGGGACAGGGGCGGCTACACCTTC. Translated, it gives CASGYWDRGGYTF.

A few counts support this clone. The chain is built from TRBV9 and TRBJ2-1, with D maybe TRBD2 (7 bases). The CDR3 has 12 residues. The germline V gene encodes CDR1 SGDLS and CDR2 YYNGEE. V dropped 0 bases and J dropped 13 bases, with 11 bases sitting between them. CDR3 bases: TGTGCCAGCAGCGTAGAGGGGGGGAGACAGTTCTTC. Its protein product is CASSVEGGRQFF.

The chain joins TRBV28 to TRBJ2-1; D might be TRBD1 (6 bases). The V and J ends lost 4 bases and 6 bases respectively, with 19 bases between them. The germline gives CDR1 MDHEN, CDR2 SYDVKM. The CDR3 has 16 amino acids. The CDR3 nucleotides are TGTGCCAGCAGTTCTCCGGGACATAGACTGATCAATGAGCAGTTCTTC. The encoded protein is CASSSPGHRLINEQFF.

The rearrangement uses TRBV28 and TRBJ2-7, with TRBD2 matching 9 bases. Trimming took 5 bases from V and 3 from J; bases not matched to a gene: 8. CDR3 length: 15 residues. Looked up from germline, CDR1 is MDHEN and CDR2 is SYDVKM. CDR3 sequence reads: CASSALSGGLYEQYF. The CDR3 DNA is TGTGCCAGCAGTGCCCTTAGCGGGGGTCTCTACGAGCAGTACTTC.

This sequence joins TRBV30 and TRBJ1-6; D possibly corresponds to TRBD1 (6 bases). Germline CDR1 and CDR2: GTSNPN and SVGIG (reference sequence). The germline V and J ends were trimmed by 0 bases and 7 bases, with 10 bases remaining between them. The CDR3 is 14 amino acids. The CDR3: CAWSVGGGNSPLHF. CDR3 bases: TGTGCCTGGAGTGTTGGCGGGGGCAATTCACCCCTCCACTTT.

The chain uses TRBV27 and TRBJ1-2, with no clear D. Germline V gives CDR1 MNHEY, CDR2 SMNVEV (reference sequence). Trimming left V 6 bases short and J 4 bases short, with 9 bases between. CDR3 length: 12 amino acids. CDR3 nucleotide sequence: TGTGCCAGCAGATCAGACACCTATGGCTACACCTTC. The encoded protein is CASRSDTYGYTF.

The chain employs TRBV7-3 and TRBJ2-3; D is uncertain. V lost 0 bases and J 8 bases, leaving 9 bases between the germline ends. The CDR3 has 13 amino acids. Germline CDR1 reads SGHTA; CDR2 reads FQGTGA. The DNA of the CDR3 is TGTGCCAGCAGCTTAACGAAGGAGACTACGCAGTATTTT. Amino acids: CASSLTKETTQYF.

V gene TRBV11-2 combines with J gene TRBJ2-3; D remains unclear. Germline lookup yields CDR1 SGHAT and CDR2 FQNNGV. This CDR3 contains 15 residues. The V end was cut by 5 bases, the J end by 2 bases, with 14 bases between. The DNA for the CDR3 is TGTGCCAGCAGCCCAAATCGAGTGAACACAGATACGCAGTATTTT. This sequence encodes CASSPNRVNTDTQYF.

The rearrangement uses TRBV2 and TRBJ2-5, with D possibly TRBD2 on 5 matching bases. The CDR3 totals 15 residues. Germline V CDR1 and CDR2: SNHLY, FYNNEI. V was cut by 3 bases and J by 7 bases, with 18 bases left in between. Written as DNA, the CDR3 is TGTGCCAGCAGTGACCCGAACGCGGGCCTCAGGACCCAGTACTTC. As protein: CASSDPNAGLRTQYF.

This clone has a single count. The chain combines TRBV28 with TRBJ1-1; weak D call: TRBD1 (6 bases). V was pared by 6 bases and J by 1 base, with 12 bases between. Per germline, CDR1 MDHEN and CDR2 SYDVKM. The CDR3 has 14 residues. CDR3 in amino acids: CASSLTGSNTEAFF. CDR3 in DNA: TGTGCCAGCAGCCTGACAGGATCGAACACTGAAGCTTTCTTT.

This sequence joins TRBV7-2 and TRBJ2-1; 10 nucleotides line up with TRBD2. J gave up 5 bases and V 5 bases, and 9 bases lay outside the gene matches. The CDR3 runs to 16 residues. Germline V gene sequence: CDR1 SGHTA, CDR2 FQGNSA. The CDR3 coding sequence is TGTGCCAGCAGCATACAAACTAGCGGGATTCACAATGAGCAGTTCTTC. It encodes CASSIQTSGIHNEQFF.

The chain employs TRBV5-1 and TRBJ2-1, with D tentatively TRBD1 (6 bases). In germline, CDR1 is SGHRS, CDR2 YFSETQ. V was trimmed by 4 bases and J by 6 bases, leaving 14 bases between them. The CDR3 is made up of 14 amino acids. The DNA for the CDR3 is TGCGCCAGCAGCCACTTACAGGGAATCAATGAGCAGTTCTTC. Amino acids: CASSHLQGINEQFF. Complete variable domain (other parts from reference TRBV5-1 and TRBJ2-1): KAGVTQTPRYLIKTRGQQVTLSCSPISGHRSVSWYQQTPGQGLQFLFEYFSETQRNKGNFPGRFSGRQFSNSRSEMNVSTLELGDSALYLCASSHLQGINEQFFGPGTRLTVL.

The rearrangement links TRBV7-9 to TRBJ2-5; no reliable D call. Trimming cost V 5 bases and J 4 bases, with 11 bases left between them. Germline CDR1 reads SEHNR; CDR2 reads FQNEAQ (reference sequence). This CDR3 region has 13 residues. CDR3 in amino acids: CASSLRRPETQYF. The CDR3 DNA follows: TGTGCCAGCAGCCTCCGGCGGCCAGAGACCCAGTACTTC.

The chain joins TRBV7-9 to TRBJ2-5; the D gene is possibly TRBD2 (7 bases). V gave up 5 bases and J gave up 2 bases, with 15 bases separating them. The germline gives CDR1 SEHNR, CDR2 FQNEAQ (reference sequence). This CDR3 contains 15 residues. This CDR3 reads CASSPSGGGQETQYF. The CDR3 DNA follows: TGTGCCAGCAGCCCGTCGGGGGGCGGACAAGAGACCCAGTACTTC. Based on the CDR3 plus reference TRBV7-9 and TRBJ2-5, the full variable domain is DTGVSQNPRHKITKRGQNVTFRCDPISEHNRLYWYRQTLGQGPEFLTYFQNEAQLEKSRLLSDRFSAERPKGSFSTLEIQRTEQGDSAMYLCASSPSGGGQETQYFGPGTRLLVL.

This rearrangement joins TRBV6-1 to TRBJ1-5, with D unclear. This CDR3 has 11 amino acids. Trimming stripped 7 bases from V and 15 bases from J, with 16 bases between. The germline V gene encodes CDR1 MNHNS and CDR2 SASEGT. The CDR3 nucleotides read TGTGCCAGCAAGGGAGGAGTTGCTTGGCATTTT. This gives the protein CASKGGVAWHF.